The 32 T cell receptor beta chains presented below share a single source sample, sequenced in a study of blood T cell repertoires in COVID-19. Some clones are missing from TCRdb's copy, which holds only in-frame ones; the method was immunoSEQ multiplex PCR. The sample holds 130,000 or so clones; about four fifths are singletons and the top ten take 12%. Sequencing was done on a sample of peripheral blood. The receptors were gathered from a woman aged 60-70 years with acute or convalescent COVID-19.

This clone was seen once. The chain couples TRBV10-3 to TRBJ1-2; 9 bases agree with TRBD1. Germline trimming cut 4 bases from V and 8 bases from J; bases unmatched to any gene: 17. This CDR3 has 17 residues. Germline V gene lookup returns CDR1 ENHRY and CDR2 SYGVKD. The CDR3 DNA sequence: TGTGCCATCAGTGGTGGGGAACCGAGGGACAGGGAGGAAGGCTACACCTTC. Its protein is CAISGGEPRDREEGYTF.

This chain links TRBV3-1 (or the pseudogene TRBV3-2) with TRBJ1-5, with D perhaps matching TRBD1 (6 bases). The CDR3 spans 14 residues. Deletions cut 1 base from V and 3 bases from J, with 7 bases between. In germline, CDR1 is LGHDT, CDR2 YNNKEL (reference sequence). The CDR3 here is CASSQAGANQPQHF. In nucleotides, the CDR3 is TGTGCCAGCAGCCAAGCAGGGGCCAATCAGCCCCAGCATTTT.

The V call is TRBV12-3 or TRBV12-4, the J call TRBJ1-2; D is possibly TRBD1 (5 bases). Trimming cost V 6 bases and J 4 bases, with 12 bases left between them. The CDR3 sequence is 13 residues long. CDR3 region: CASRGQHFYGYTF. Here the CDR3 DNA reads TGTGCCAGCAGGGGGCAGCACTTCTATGGCTACACCTTC.

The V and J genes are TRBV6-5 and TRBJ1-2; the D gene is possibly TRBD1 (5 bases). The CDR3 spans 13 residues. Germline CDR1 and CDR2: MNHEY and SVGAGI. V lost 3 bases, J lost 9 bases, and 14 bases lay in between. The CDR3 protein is CASSYTPRDSYTF. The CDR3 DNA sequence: TGTGCCAGCAGTTATACTCCCAGGGATAGCTACACCTTC.

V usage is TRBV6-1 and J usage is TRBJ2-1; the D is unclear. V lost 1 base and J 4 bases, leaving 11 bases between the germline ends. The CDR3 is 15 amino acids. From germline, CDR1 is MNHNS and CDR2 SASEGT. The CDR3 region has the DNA TGTGCCAGCAGTGAAGTAGTAGCAGAATACAATGAGCAGTTCTTC. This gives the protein CASSEVVAEYNEQFF.

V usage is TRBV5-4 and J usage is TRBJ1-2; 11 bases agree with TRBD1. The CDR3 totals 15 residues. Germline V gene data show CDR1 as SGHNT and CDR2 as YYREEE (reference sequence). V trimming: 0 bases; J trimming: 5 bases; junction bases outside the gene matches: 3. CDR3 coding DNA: TGTGCCAGCAGCTTGGGGGGACAGGGGGAGTATGGCTACACCTTC. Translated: CASSLGGQGEYGYTF. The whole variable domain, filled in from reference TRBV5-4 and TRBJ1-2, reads ETGVTQSPTHLIKTRGQQVTLRCSSQSGHNTVSWYQQALGQGPQFIFQYYREEENGRGNFPPRFSGLQFPNYSSELNVNALELDDSALYLCASSLGGQGEYGYTFGSGTRLTVV.

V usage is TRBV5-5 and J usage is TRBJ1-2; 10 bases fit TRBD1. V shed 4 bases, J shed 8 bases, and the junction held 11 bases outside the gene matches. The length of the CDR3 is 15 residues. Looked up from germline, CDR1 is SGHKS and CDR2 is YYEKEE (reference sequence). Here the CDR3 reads CASSPVFRDRGGYTF. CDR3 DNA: TGTGCCAGCAGCCCGGTTTTTAGGGACAGGGGAGGCTACACCTTC.

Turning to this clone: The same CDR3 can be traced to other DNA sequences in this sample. The CDR3 loop reads CASSLDGGLNTEAFF. Written as DNA, the CDR3 is TGCGCCAGCAGCTTGGACGGGGGATTGAACACTGAAGCTTTCTTT. The gene calls are TRBV5-1 and TRBJ1-1; maybe TRBD1 (5 bases). V was shortened by 0 bases and J by 0 bases, with 9 bases between the two germline ends. CDR1 is SGHRS and CDR2 is YFSETQ in the germline V gene. This CDR3 contains 15 residues.

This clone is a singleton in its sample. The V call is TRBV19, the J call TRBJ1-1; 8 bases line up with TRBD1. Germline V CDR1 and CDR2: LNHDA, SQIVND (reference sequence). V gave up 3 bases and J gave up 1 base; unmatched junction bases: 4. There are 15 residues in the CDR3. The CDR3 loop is CASSISGQGNTEAFF. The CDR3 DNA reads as TGTGCCAGTAGTATTAGCGGACAGGGGAACACTGAAGCTTTCTTT.

CDR3 sequence (DNA): TGTGCCAGCGGGACTAGCGGGGCATGGAACACCGGGGAGCTGTTTTTT. Its translation is CASGTSGAWNTGELFF. The J gene is TRBJ2-2, the V gene TRBV4-2; 13 bases match TRBD2. Germline assignment: CDR1 LGHNA and CDR2 YNFKEQ. Unmatched junction bases numbered 4, after V lost 8 bases and J lost 1 base. This CDR3 contains 16 residues.

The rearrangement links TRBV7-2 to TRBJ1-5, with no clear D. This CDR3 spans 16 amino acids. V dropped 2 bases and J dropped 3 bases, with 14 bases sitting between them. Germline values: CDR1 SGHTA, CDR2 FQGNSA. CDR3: CASSLSRRYVNQPQHF. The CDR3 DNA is TGTGCCAGCAGCTTATCCCGGCGGTATGTCAATCAGCCCCAGCATTTT.

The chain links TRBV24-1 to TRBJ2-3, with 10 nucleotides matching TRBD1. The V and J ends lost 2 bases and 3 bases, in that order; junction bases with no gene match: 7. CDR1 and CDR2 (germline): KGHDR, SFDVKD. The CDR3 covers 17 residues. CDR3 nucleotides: TGTGCCACCAGTGATTCGGTGGACAGGGGGGGGACAGATACGCAGTATTTT. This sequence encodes CATSDSVDRGGTDTQYF.

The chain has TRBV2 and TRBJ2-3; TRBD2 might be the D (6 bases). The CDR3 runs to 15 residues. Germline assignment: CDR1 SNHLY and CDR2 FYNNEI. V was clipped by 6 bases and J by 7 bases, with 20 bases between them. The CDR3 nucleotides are TGTGCCAGCAGGCCCCCGGGGCGGGGTTCGCATACGCAGTATTTT. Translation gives CASRPPGRGSHTQYF.

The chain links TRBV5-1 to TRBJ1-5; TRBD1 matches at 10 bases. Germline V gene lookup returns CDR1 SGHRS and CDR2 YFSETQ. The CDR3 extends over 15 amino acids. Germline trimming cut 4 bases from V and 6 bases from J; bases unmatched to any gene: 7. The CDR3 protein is CASSPGTGEGQPQHF. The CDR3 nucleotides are TGCGCCAGCAGCCCCGGGACAGGGGAAGGTCAGCCCCAGCATTTT.

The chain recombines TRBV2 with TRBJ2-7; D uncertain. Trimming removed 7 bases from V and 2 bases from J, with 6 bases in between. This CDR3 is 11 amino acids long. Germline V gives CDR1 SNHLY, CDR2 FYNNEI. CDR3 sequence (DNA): TGTGCCAGCATCGAGGCCTACGAGCAGTACTTC. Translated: CASIEAYEQYF.

The CDR3 DNA reads TGTGCCAGCAGTCACGGACAGGGGGTCACCTATGGCTACACCTTC. This translates into CASSHGQGVTYGYTF. The chain joins TRBV27 to TRBJ1-2, with TRBD1 matching over 10 bases. The CDR3 is made up of 15 amino acids. Germline V CDR1 and CDR2: MNHEY, SMNVEV (reference sequence). Unmatched junction bases numbered 7, after V lost 5 bases and J lost 4 bases.

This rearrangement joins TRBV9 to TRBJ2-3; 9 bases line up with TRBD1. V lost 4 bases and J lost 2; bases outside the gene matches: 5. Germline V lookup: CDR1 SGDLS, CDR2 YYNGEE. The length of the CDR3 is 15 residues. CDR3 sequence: CASSRGQGFTDTQYF. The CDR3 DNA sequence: TGTGCCAGCAGCCGGGGACAGGGATTCACAGATACGCAGTATTTT.

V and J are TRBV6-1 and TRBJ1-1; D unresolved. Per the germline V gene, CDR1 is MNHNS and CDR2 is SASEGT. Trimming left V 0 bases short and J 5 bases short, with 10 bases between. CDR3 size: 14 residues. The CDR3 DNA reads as TGTGCCAGCAGTGAAGCCCCGGGTGGGACTGAAGCTTTCTTT. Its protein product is CASSEAPGGTEAFF.

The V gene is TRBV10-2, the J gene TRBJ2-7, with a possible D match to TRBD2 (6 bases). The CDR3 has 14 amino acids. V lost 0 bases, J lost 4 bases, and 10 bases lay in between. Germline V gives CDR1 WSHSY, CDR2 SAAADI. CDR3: CASSESGTEYEQYV. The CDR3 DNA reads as TGCGCCAGCAGTGAGTCCGGGACTGAGTACGAGCAGTACGTC.

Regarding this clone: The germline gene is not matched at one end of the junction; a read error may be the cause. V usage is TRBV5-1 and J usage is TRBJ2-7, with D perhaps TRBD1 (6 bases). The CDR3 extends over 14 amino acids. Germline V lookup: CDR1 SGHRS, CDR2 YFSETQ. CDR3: CVSRTTGLPYEQYF. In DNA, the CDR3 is TGCGTCAGCCGTACGACAGGTTTGCCCTACGAGCAGTACTTC.

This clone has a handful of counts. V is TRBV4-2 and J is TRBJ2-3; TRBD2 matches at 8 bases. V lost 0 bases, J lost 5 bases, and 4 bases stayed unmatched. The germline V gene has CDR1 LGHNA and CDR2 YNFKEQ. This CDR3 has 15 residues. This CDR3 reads CASSQERGGLDTQYF. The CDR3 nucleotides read TGTGCCAGCAGCCAAGAACGGGGGGGCTTAGATACGCAGTATTTT.

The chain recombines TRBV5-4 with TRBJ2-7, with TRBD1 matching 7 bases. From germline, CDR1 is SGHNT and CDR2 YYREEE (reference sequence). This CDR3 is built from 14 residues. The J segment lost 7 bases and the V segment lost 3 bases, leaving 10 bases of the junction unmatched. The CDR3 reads CASSYRGSTEEQYF. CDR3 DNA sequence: TGTGCCAGCAGCTACAGGGGATCTACTGAAGAGCAGTACTTC.

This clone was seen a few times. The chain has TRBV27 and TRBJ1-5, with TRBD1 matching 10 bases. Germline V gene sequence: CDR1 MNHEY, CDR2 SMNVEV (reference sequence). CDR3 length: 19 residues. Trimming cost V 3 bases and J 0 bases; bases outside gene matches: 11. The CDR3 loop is CASSLIRDRGSTSNQPQHF. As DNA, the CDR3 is TGTGCCAGCAGTTTGATCCGGGACAGGGGCTCGACTAGCAATCAGCCCCAGCATTTT.

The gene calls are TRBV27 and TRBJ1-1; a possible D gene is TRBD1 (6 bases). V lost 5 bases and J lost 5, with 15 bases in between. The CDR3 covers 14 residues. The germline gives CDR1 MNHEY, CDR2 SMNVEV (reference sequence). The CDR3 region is CASSAGTRLTEAFF. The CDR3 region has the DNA TGTGCCAGCAGTGCCGGGACAAGGCTTACTGAAGCTTTCTTT.

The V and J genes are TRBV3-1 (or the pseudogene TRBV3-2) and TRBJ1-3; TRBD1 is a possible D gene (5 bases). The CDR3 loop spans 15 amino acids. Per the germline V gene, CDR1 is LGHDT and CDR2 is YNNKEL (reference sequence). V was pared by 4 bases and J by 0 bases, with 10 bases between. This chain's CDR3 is CASSRTGVSGNTIYF. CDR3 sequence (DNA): TGTGCCAGCAGCCGTACAGGCGTCTCTGGAAACACCATATATTTT.

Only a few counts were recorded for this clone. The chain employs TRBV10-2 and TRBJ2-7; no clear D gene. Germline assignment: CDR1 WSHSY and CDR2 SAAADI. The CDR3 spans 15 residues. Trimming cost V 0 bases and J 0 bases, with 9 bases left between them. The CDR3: CASSESRSLSYEQYV. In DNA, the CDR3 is TGCGCCAGCAGTGAGTCGAGGTCTCTCTCCTACGAGCAGTACGTC.

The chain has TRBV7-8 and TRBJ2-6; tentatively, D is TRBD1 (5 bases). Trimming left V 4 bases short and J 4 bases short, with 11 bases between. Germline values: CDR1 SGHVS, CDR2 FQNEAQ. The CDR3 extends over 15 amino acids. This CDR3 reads CASSSLGPGANVLTF. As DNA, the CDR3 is TGTGCCAGCAGCTCGTTGGGGCCCGGGGCCAACGTCCTGACTTTC.

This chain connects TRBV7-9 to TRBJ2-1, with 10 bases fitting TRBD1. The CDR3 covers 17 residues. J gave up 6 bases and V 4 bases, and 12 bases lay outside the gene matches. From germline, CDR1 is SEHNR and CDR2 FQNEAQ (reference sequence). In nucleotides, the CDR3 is TGTGCCAGCAGCTCTCCGGTCGGGACAGGGGTACCCAATGAGCAGTTCTTC. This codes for CASSSPVGTGVPNEQFF.

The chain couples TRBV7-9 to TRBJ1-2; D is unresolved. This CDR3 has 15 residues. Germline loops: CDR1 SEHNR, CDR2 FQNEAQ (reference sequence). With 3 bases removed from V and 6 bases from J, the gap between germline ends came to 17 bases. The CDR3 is CASSFSGFNLDGYTF. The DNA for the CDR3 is TGTGCCAGCAGCTTCTCGGGGTTCAACCTGGATGGCTACACCTTC.

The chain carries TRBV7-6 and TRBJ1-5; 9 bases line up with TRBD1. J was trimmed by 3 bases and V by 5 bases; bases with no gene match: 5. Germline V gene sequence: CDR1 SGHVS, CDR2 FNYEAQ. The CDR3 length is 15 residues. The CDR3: CASSPGTGTNQPQHF. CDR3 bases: TGTGCCAGCAGCCCAGGGACAGGGACCAATCAGCCCCAGCATTTT.

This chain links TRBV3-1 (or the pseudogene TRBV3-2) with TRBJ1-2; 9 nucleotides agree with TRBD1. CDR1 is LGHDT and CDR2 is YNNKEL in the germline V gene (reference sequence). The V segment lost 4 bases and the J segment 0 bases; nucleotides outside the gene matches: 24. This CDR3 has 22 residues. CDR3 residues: CASSPRDGRDREFVGPNYGYTF. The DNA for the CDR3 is TGTGCCAGCAGCCCTCGGGATGGTCGGGACAGGGAGTTTGTTGGCCCTAACTATGGCTACACCTTC.

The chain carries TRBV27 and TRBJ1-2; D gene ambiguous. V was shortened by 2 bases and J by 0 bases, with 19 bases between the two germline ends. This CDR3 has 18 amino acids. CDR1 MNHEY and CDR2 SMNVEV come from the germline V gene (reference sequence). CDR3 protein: CASSLSSRSLGANYGYTF. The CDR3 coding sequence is TGTGCCAGCAGTTTAAGTAGCCGCTCCTTAGGAGCTAACTATGGCTACACCTTC.